This passage covers 22 T cell receptor beta chains from one sample sequenced in a study of T cells in narcolepsy. The method was immunoSEQ multiplex PCR; TCRdb's version includes in-frame clones alone and lacks a portion of them. Found here are roughly 30,000 clones, around 87% of them singletons; the top ten hold roughly 0.89%. Sequenced material: memory (CD45RA-) CD4+ T cells from blood. Receptor source: a human donor in good health.

This chain links TRBV2 with TRBJ1-5; D perhaps matches TRBD1 (6 bases). The CDR3 runs 13 residues. V lost 5 bases to trimming and J lost 5 bases, with 10 bases between them. In germline, CDR1 is SNHLY, CDR2 FYNNEI. The CDR3 reads CASSLTGYQPQHF. CDR3 in DNA: TGTGCCAGCAGTTTAACAGGGTATCAGCCCCAGCATTTT.

The genes are TRBV6-1 and TRBJ1-2; possible D gene TRBD1, 5 bases. The CDR3 contains 15 residues. Looked up from germline, CDR1 is MNHNS and CDR2 is SASEGT. Trimming pared 6 bases from V and 4 bases from J, leaving 18 bases between. DNA for the CDR3: TGTGCCAGCAGCGAATTATTACAGGTATTCTATGGCTACACCTTC. This sequence encodes CASSELLQVFYGYTF.

The chain recombines TRBV30 with TRBJ1-6; possibly TRBD1 for D (5 bases). Germline loops: CDR1 GTSNPN, CDR2 SVGIG (reference sequence). CDR3 length: 14 residues. The V end was cut by 0 bases, the J end by 9 bases, with 12 bases between. CDR3 nucleotides: TGTGCCTGGAGTGTACTAGGGGCTGTTTCACCCCTCCACTTT. Translated, it gives CAWSVLGAVSPLHF.

The V and J genes are TRBV4-1 and TRBJ2-3; D unclear. V lost 0 bases to trimming and J lost 0 bases, with 7 bases between them. Germline CDR1 and CDR2: MGHRA and YSYEKL. The CDR3 is 15 amino acids. The chain's CDR3 is CASSQDRSSTDTQYF. DNA for the CDR3: TGCGCCAGCAGCCAAGATCGGAGTAGCACAGATACGCAGTATTTT.

The chain uses TRBV4-2 and TRBJ1-1; a weak D match, TRBD1 (6 bases). The CDR3 runs to 16 residues. The V and J ends lost 4 bases and 5 bases respectively, with 20 bases between them. Germline assignment: CDR1 LGHNA and CDR2 YNFKEQ. CDR3 DNA sequence: TGTGCCAGCAGCCCCTTATCTCTAGGGGGGCGTACTGAAGCTTTCTTT. Residues: CASSPLSLGGRTEAFF.

This clone appeared a single time. The chain links TRBV11-2 to TRBJ1-5; D is undetermined. Germline loops: CDR1 SGHAT, CDR2 FQNNGV. The CDR3 totals 13 residues. Between the trimmed V and J ends, which lost 1 base and 3 bases, there was a span of 4 bases. DNA for the CDR3: TGTGCCAGCAGCTTAGCTTACAATCAGCCCCAGCATTTT. Translation gives CASSLAYNQPQHF.

The J gene is TRBJ1-5, the V gene TRBV5-1; a weak D match, TRBD1 (5 bases). Germline V CDR1 and CDR2: SGHRS, YFSETQ. V lost 0 bases and J 0 bases, leaving 7 bases between the germline ends. The CDR3 has 15 residues. In DNA, the CDR3 is TGCGCCAGCAGCTTGGACCAGGGTAGCAATCAGCCCCAGCATTTT. This codes for CASSLDQGSNQPQHF.

The rearrangement uses TRBV6-4 and TRBJ1-1, with D hard to call. V lost 4 bases and J lost 4, with 10 bases in between. CDR1 and CDR2 from the germline V gene are MRHNA and SNTAGT. This CDR3 has 13 residues. The CDR3 sequence is CASSGTAGTEAFF. In nucleotides, the CDR3 is TGTGCCAGCAGTGGTACCGCGGGCACTGAAGCTTTCTTT.

The V and J genes are TRBV10-3 and TRBJ2-7; 8 bases match TRBD1. The junction had 4 bases not matched to a gene; V was cut back by 10 bases and J by 2 bases. The V gene's germline CDR1 is ENHRY and CDR2 SYGVKD. The CDR3 has 12 residues. This CDR3 is CARGDRTYEQYF. DNA of the CDR3: TGTGCCAGGGGGGACAGGACCTACGAGCAGTACTTC.

The chain links TRBV7-8 to TRBJ1-4; no clear D. Looked up from germline, CDR1 is SGHVS and CDR2 is FQNEAQ. Deletions cut 4 bases from V and 7 bases from J, with 22 bases between. The CDR3 sequence is 17 residues long. The CDR3 DNA reads as TGTGCCAGCAGCTCCATCCTCCGGGCCCCGGGAGGTGAAAAACTGTTTTTT. Protein: CASSSILRAPGGEKLFF.

The chain is built from TRBV30 and TRBJ1-2; D uncertain. The length of the CDR3 is 14 residues. From germline, CDR1 is GTSNPN and CDR2 SVGIG (reference sequence). V dropped 2 bases and J dropped 4 bases, with 14 bases sitting between them. The CDR3 reads CAWSLTGRTYGYTF. CDR3 in DNA: TGTGCCTGGAGTTTAACGGGCCGAACCTATGGCTACACCTTC.

This clone was seen a handful of times. The chain carries TRBV5-1 and TRBJ1-5, with D perhaps matching TRBD1 (5 bases). Trimming shortened V by 0 bases and J by 0 bases, and 7 bases separated the two germline ends. The CDR3 contains 15 residues. Germline assignment: CDR1 SGHRS and CDR2 YFSETQ. The CDR3 spells CASSLDGTSNQPQHF. CDR3 DNA: TGCGCCAGCAGCTTGGACGGGACTAGCAATCAGCCCCAGCATTTT.

Only a few counts were recorded for this clone. The V gene is TRBV6-5, the J gene TRBJ2-1; 13 bases are a match to TRBD2. Germline V gene lookup returns CDR1 MNHEY and CDR2 SVGAGI. V shed 4 bases, J shed 3 bases, and the junction held 3 bases outside the gene matches. The CDR3 has 16 residues. The CDR3 DNA is TGTGCCAGCAGTTCGACTAGCGGGGGGCTCTACAATGAGCAGTTCTTC. Encoded protein: CASSSTSGGLYNEQFF.

The chain employs TRBV7-9 and TRBJ1-4, with D hard to call. Germline CDR1 reads SEHNR; CDR2 reads FQNEAQ (reference sequence). The CDR3 is 13 amino acids. V dropped 5 bases and J dropped 8 bases, with 12 bases sitting between them. The CDR3 DNA reads TGTGCCAGCAGCGGACCTTTTAGCGAAAAACTGTTTTTT. Translated, it gives CASSGPFSEKLFF.

The sample holds one count of this clone. V and J are TRBV5-6 and TRBJ2-2; D is perhaps TRBD2 (6 bases). V lost 0 bases and J lost 4, with 7 bases in between. CDR3 length: 14 amino acids. CDR1 is SGHDT, CDR2 YYEEEE, per germline. CDR3 bases: TGTGCCAGCAGCTTGGTCGGGGGCACCGGGGAGCTGTTTTTT. Its translation is CASSLVGGTGELFF.

The V gene is TRBV30, the J gene TRBJ1-3; 7 bases are shared with TRBD1. The CDR3 has 13 residues. Germline trimming cut 6 bases from V and 2 bases from J; bases unmatched to any gene: 4. The germline V gene encodes CDR1 GTSNPN and CDR2 SVGIG (reference sequence). The CDR3 here is CACRQGPGNTIYF. The DNA of the CDR3 is TGTGCCTGTAGACAGGGTCCTGGAAACACCATATATTTT.

The chain recombines TRBV6-1 with TRBJ2-7, with 10 bases fitting TRBD2. Looked up from germline, CDR1 is MNHNS and CDR2 is SASEGT. V lost 7 bases and J lost 0; bases outside the gene matches: 6. The CDR3 extends over 15 amino acids. CDR3 region: CASKLAGVSSYEQYF. The DNA of the CDR3 is TGTGCCAGCAAGCTAGCGGGGGTAAGCTCCTACGAGCAGTACTTC.

The chain employs TRBV5-4 and TRBJ2-5; 7 bases map to TRBD1. The end of the DNA fits TRBJ2-7 better, so the J call may be wrong. The CDR3 is made up of 15 amino acids. Germline-derived CDR1 and CDR2 are SGHNT and YYREEE (reference sequence). The CDR3: CASSLGTAYNYEQYF. Written as DNA, the CDR3 is TGTGCCAGCAGCCTCGGGACAGCTTATAACTACGAGCAGTACTTC.

This chain joins TRBV18 and TRBJ2-7; tentative D call: TRBD2 (5 bases). The germline gives CDR1 KGHSH, CDR2 LQKENI. The CDR3 sequence is 16 residues long. V was cut by 3 bases and J by 3 bases, with 18 bases left in between. The CDR3 spells CASSPGVRGVGYEQYF. CDR3 nucleotides: TGTGCCAGCTCACCCGGCGTCCGGGGAGTAGGCTACGAGCAGTACTTC.

The rearrangement joins TRBV30 to TRBJ1-1; D perhaps matches TRBD1 (6 bases). The CDR3 is 14 residues long. Deletions cut 0 bases from V and 4 bases from J, with 12 bases between. Germline V gives CDR1 GTSNPN, CDR2 SVGIG (reference sequence). CDR3 residues: CAWSVWGRSTEAFF. As DNA, the CDR3 is TGTGCCTGGAGTGTGTGGGGGCGTAGCACTGAAGCTTTCTTT.

J is TRBJ1-5 and V is TRBV10-2; D might be TRBD1 (6 bases). Trimming removed 2 bases at V and 2 bases at J, with 10 bases between. This CDR3 has 15 residues. CDR1 is WSHSY and CDR2 is SAAADI in the germline V gene. CDR3 sequence reads: CASSEKGGGNQPQHF. CDR3 nucleotide sequence: TGCGCCAGCAGTGAGAAAGGGGGGGGCAATCAGCCCCAGCATTTT.

The chain couples TRBV5-6 to TRBJ1-1; D uncertain. Trimming removed 0 bases from V and 4 bases from J, with 16 bases in between. The CDR3 has 16 residues. The germline gives CDR1 SGHDT, CDR2 YYEEEE. The CDR3 DNA reads TGTGCCAGCAGCTTGGTAACAGCCTCGGGTTCCACTGAAGCTTTCTTT. It encodes CASSLVTASGSTEAFF.